The rows below give T cell receptor beta chains drawn from one sample of a study of blood T cell repertoires in COVID-19. Clones were read by immunoSEQ multiplex PCR, and TCRdb kept only the in-frame ones, dropping some. The sample has 60,000 or so clones; about 90% are singletons. Sequenced: peripheral blood. The receptors originated from a man in his 60s with active COVID-19. Both conserved end residues are part of each CDR3. D genes are given only for firm matches. Rows give clone size only sometimes, using once, few, many, or a class for an expanded clone.

size: NA
length: 12
D: NA
V: TRBV11-1
J: TRBJ1-2
CDR3: CASSRSGNGYTF
DNA: TGTGCCAGCAGCAGGTCAGGGAATGGCTACACCTTC

size: NA
length: 14
D: NA
V: TRBV5-1
J: TRBJ1-1
CDR3: CASSFGGSNTEAFF
DNA: TGCGCCAGCAGCTTCGGGGGTTCGAACACTGAAGCTTTCTTT

size: NA
length: 15
D: TRBD2
V: TRBV4-2
J: TRBJ2-7
CDR3: CASSQGLAVAYEQYF
DNA: TGTGCCAGCAGCCAAGGACTAGCGGTTGCCTACGAGCAGTACTTC

size: NA
length: 15
D: TRBD1
V: TRBV24-1
J: TRBJ2-3
CDR3: CATSDTGEYTDTQYF
DNA: TGTGCCACCAGTGATACAGGGGAGTACACAGATACGCAGTATTTT

size: NA
length: 13
D: NA
V: TRBV29-1
J: TRBJ2-7
CDR3: CSGRGGSPYEQYF
DNA: TGCAGCGGCCGAGGGGGATCCCCCTACGAGCAGTACTTC

size: NA
length: 16
D: TRBD2
V: TRBV28
J: TRBJ2-1
CDR3: CASRPTGTNSYNEQFF
DNA: TGTGCCAGCAGGCCCACCGGGACTAACTCCTACAATGAGCAGTTCTTC

size: few
length: 13
D: NA
V: TRBV10-1
J: TRBJ2-2
CDR3: CASSERDTGELFF
DNA: TGCGCCAGCAGTGAACGGGACACCGGGGAGCTGTTTTTT

size: NA
length: 15
D: NA
V: TRBV10-3
J: TRBJ2-1
CDR3: CAISPGGSSYNEQFF
DNA: TGTGCCATCAGTCCAGGTGGAAGCTCCTACAATGAGCAGTTCTTC

size: NA
length: 14
D: TRBD2
V: TRBV3-1/TRBV3-2
J: TRBJ2-5
CDR3: CASSQRGGRETQYF
DNA: TGTGCCAGCAGCCAGCGGGGGGGAAGAGAGACCCAGTACTTC

size: NA
length: 15
D: TRBD2
V: TRBV28
J: TRBJ2-1
CDR3: CASSRRAGGYNEQFF
DNA: TGTGCCAGCAGCCGCCGAGCGGGAGGTTACAATGAGCAGTTCTTC

size: once
length: 13
D: NA
V: TRBV10-3
J: TRBJ2-7
CDR3: CAISAGVTDEQYF
DNA: TGTGCCATCAGTGCCGGGGTAACAGACGAGCAGTACTTC

size: NA
length: 15
D: NA
V: TRBV18
J: TRBJ2-7
CDR3: CASSPPRIPAYEQYF
DNA: TGTGCCAGCTCACCACCGCGGATTCCGGCCTACGAGCAGTACTTC

size: NA
length: 13
D: NA
V: TRBV28
J: TRBJ1-4
CDR3: CASSFRRGEKLFF
DNA: TGTGCCAGCAGTTTCCGCAGGGGTGAAAAACTGTTTTTT

size: once
length: 12
D: NA
V: TRBV15
J: TRBJ2-5
CDR3: CATSPEGETQYF
DNA: TGTGCCACCAGTCCGGAGGGGGAGACCCAGTACTTC

size: NA
length: 20
D: TRBD2
V: TRBV4-3
J: TRBJ2-1
CDR3: CASSQESTLAGPSSYNEQFF
DNA: TGCGCCAGCAGCCAAGAGAGCACGCTAGCGGGACCTAGCTCCTACAATGAGCAGTTCTTC

size: NA
length: 15
D: TRBD1
V: TRBV9
J: TRBJ1-4
CDR3: CASSAPGGLYEKLFF
DNA: TGTGCCAGCAGCGCCCCAGGGGGTCTTTACGAAAAACTGTTTTTT

size: NA
length: 14
D: NA
V: TRBV7-2
J: TRBJ1-1
CDR3: CASSSNRGVTEAFF
DNA: TGTGCCAGCAGCTCTAACCGGGGGGTCACTGAAGCTTTCTTT

size: NA
length: 16
D: TRBD2
V: TRBV28
J: TRBJ2-2
CDR3: CASSQPGRELTGELFF
DNA: TGTGCCAGCAGTCAACCGGGGAGGGAACTTACCGGGGAGCTGTTTTTT

size: few
length: 11
D: TRBD1
V: TRBV3-1/TRBV3-2
J: TRBJ1-1
CDR3: CATQGDSQAFF
DNA: TGTGCCACCCAGGGGGATAGCCAGGCTTTCTTT

size: NA
length: 13
D: TRBD1
V: TRBV10-2
J: TRBJ2-3
CDR3: CASLGQRRDTQYF
DNA: TGCGCCAGCCTGGGACAGAGAAGAGATACGCAGTATTTT

size: NA
length: 13
D: NA
V: TRBV12-3/TRBV12-4
J: TRBJ1-5
CDR3: CASSFKGDQPQHF
DNA: TGTGCCAGCAGTTTTAAGGGGGATCAGCCCCAGCATTTT

size: NA
length: 16
D: NA
V: TRBV30
J: TRBJ2-7
CDR3: CAWSYRVVGQAYEQYF
DNA: TGTGCCTGGAGTTACAGGGTCGTGGGGCAAGCCTACGAGCAGTACTTC

size: once
length: 13
D: NA
V: TRBV28
J: TRBJ2-5
CDR3: CASSFGPRGTQYF
DNA: TGTGCCAGCAGTTTCGGACCCCGGGGGACCCAGTACTTC

size: NA
length: 13
D: NA
V: TRBV10-3
J: TRBJ1-1
CDR3: CAIRSEGNTEAFF
DNA: TGTGCCATCAGATCAGAGGGAAACACTGAAGCTTTCTTT

size: NA
length: 16
D: TRBD2
V: TRBV2
J: TRBJ2-1
CDR3: CASSPGTSGSWDEQFF
DNA: TGTGCCAGCAGCCCCGGGACTAGCGGGTCTTGGGATGAGCAGTTCTTC

size: many
length: 14
D: NA
V: TRBV7-3
J: TRBJ1-6
CDR3: CASSQTGYNSPLHF
DNA: TGTGCCAGCAGCCAAACGGGGTATAATTCACCCCTCCACTTT

size: NA
length: 16
D: TRBD2
V: TRBV7-9
J: TRBJ2-5
CDR3: CASSLRGRTSQETQYF
DNA: TGTGCCAGCAGCCTTAGGGGTAGGACTAGCCAAGAGACCCAGTACTTC

size: NA
length: 15
D: TRBD1
V: TRBV5-1
J: TRBJ1-6
CDR3: CASSIGQDHNSPLHF
DNA: TGCGCCAGCAGCATAGGACAGGACCATAATTCACCCCTCCACTTT

size: NA
length: 15
D: TRBD2
V: TRBV15
J: TRBJ2-1
CDR3: CATSVSLADYNEQFF
DNA: TGTGCCACCAGCGTATCACTAGCGGACTACAATGAGCAGTTCTTC

size: NA
length: 15
D: TRBD1
V: TRBV4-1
J: TRBJ2-4
CDR3: CASSPIQGAKNIQYF
DNA: TGCGCCAGCAGCCCCATACAGGGGGCCAAAAACATTCAGTACTTC

size: once
length: 15
D: TRBD1
V: TRBV9
J: TRBJ1-6
CDR3: CASSPSTGTDSPLHF
DNA: TGTGCCAGCAGCCCCTCGACAGGGACGGATTCACCCCTCCACTTT

size: NA
length: 14
D: NA
V: TRBV7-8
J: TRBJ1-1
CDR3: CASSEQGTGTEAFF
DNA: TGTGCCAGCAGCGAACAGGGAACGGGCACTGAAGCTTTCTTT

size: NA
length: 12
D: TRBD2
V: TRBV12-3/TRBV12-4
J: TRBJ2-7
CDR3: CASTSGSYEQYF
DNA: TGTGCCAGCACTAGCGGGAGTTACGAGCAGTACTTC

size: NA
length: 14
D: NA
V: TRBV4-1
J: TRBJ2-3
CDR3: CASSQVSRTDTQYF
DNA: TGCGCCAGCAGCCAAGTTAGTCGGACAGATACGCAGTATTTT

size: NA
length: 16
D: TRBD2
V: TRBV6-1
J: TRBJ2-1
CDR3: CASSEARRGGRNEQFF
DNA: TGTGCCAGCAGTGAAGCGCGACGGGGGGGCCGCAATGAGCAGTTCTTC

size: NA
length: 14
D: TRBD1
V: TRBV6-5
J: TRBJ2-5
CDR3: CASGPGQPWETQYF
DNA: TGTGCCAGCGGGCCGGGACAGCCCTGGGAGACCCAGTACTTC

size: NA
length: 14
D: TRBD2
V: TRBV7-9
J: TRBJ2-7
CDR3: CASSLSGRAREQYF
DNA: TGTGCCAGCAGCCTTAGCGGGAGGGCCCGCGAGCAGTACTTC

size: NA
length: 13
D: NA
V: TRBV29-1
J: TRBJ2-5
CDR3: CSVAGASRETQYF
DNA: TGCAGCGTTGCCGGCGCTTCGAGGGAGACCCAGTACTTC

size: NA
length: 15
D: NA
V: TRBV11-2
J: TRBJ1-6
CDR3: CASSLHWGSSSPLHF
DNA: TGTGCCAGCAGCTTACATTGGGGCAGCTCTTCACCCCTCCACTTT

size: NA
length: 14
D: NA
V: TRBV9
J: TRBJ1-5
CDR3: CASSALRGGQPQHF
DNA: TGTGCCAGCAGCGCTCTCAGGGGTGGACAGCCCCAGCATTTT

size: NA
length: 14
D: NA
V: TRBV7-2
J: TRBJ1-1
CDR3: CASSWVRVNTEAFF
DNA: TGTGCCAGCAGCTGGGTCCGGGTGAACACTGAAGCTTTCTTT

size: NA
length: 15
D: TRBD1
V: TRBV30
J: TRBJ1-1
CDR3: CAWAGTGLPGTEAFF
DNA: TGTGCCTGGGCCGGGACAGGCCTCCCTGGGACTGAAGCTTTCTTT

size: NA
length: 12
D: NA
V: TRBV7-9
J: TRBJ2-1
CDR3: CASSYRELGQFF
DNA: TGTGCCAGCAGCTATAGGGAGCTTGGGCAGTTCTTC

size: NA
length: 18
D: TRBD1
V: TRBV5-4
J: TRBJ2-7
CDR3: CASSLGGQGANPIYEQYF
DNA: TGTGCCAGCAGCTTGGGGGGACAGGGGGCGAACCCTATCTACGAGCAGTACTTC

size: NA
length: 15
D: NA
V: TRBV30
J: TRBJ1-6
CDR3: CAWSVGAGRGSPLHF
DNA: TGTGCCTGGAGTGTAGGAGCGGGAAGGGGGTCACCCCTCCACTTT

size: few
length: 17
D: TRBD1
V: TRBV28
J: TRBJ2-3
CDR3: CAGSGQGTTRNPDTQYF
DNA: TGTGCCGGCTCGGGACAGGGAACCACACGGAACCCAGATACGCAGTATTTT

size: NA
length: 16
D: TRBD2
V: TRBV5-4
J: TRBJ2-1
CDR3: CASSLGSLAGGNEQFF
DNA: TGTGCCAGCAGCTTGGGCTCCCTAGCGGGGGGCAATGAGCAGTTCTTC

size: NA
length: 12
D: NA
V: TRBV5-4
J: TRBJ2-7
CDR3: CASSLPGGEQYF
DNA: TGTGCCAGCAGCTTGCCCGGGGGCGAGCAGTACTTC

size: NA
length: 13
D: TRBD1
V: TRBV19
J: TRBJ1-5
CDR3: CASSTDRVQPQHF
DNA: TGTGCCAGTAGTACCGACAGGGTTCAGCCCCAGCATTTT

size: NA
length: 13
D: NA
V: TRBV6-4
J: TRBJ2-5
CDR3: CASSEGAGTNLNF
DNA: TGTGCCAGCAGTGAAGGGGCAGGCACGAACCTAAACTTC

size: NA
length: 15
D: TRBD2
V: TRBV28
J: TRBJ2-1
CDR3: CASSLGGRVYNEQFF
DNA: TGTGCCAGCAGTTTAGGCGGGAGGGTCTACAATGAGCAGTTCTTC

size: once
length: 18
D: TRBD1
V: TRBV7-2
J: TRBJ2-5
CDR3: CASSLDTGTGGPGETQYF
DNA: TGTGCCAGCAGCTTAGACACTGGGACAGGGGGACCGGGAGAGACCCAGTACTTC